Ten or more counts support the clone carrying this TCR beta chain. Here immunoSEQ multiplex PCR was the method, and the copy in TCRdb shows in-frame clones only, minus some. The sample has about 68,000 clones; approximately 83% are singletons. The data were obtained in a study of OX40 agonist ivuxolimab in advanced cancers. Study background: Of the patients, three showed partial responses, one with hepatocellular carcinoma and two with cutaneous melanoma.

V was shortened by 5 bases and J by 8 bases, with 15 bases between the two germline ends. The CDR3 is 13 residues long. The germline V gene encodes CDR1 MDHEN and CDR2 SYDVKM. Sequenced here: CD4+ or CD8+ T cells sorted from blood, sampled in a trial of the OX40 agonist ivuxolimab. The receptor was derived from an adult with an advanced solid tumor such as melanoma, head and neck, liver or kidney cancer. The gene calls are TRBV28 and TRBJ1-2; D not certain. Here the CDR3 DNA reads TGTGCCAGCAGTCCCATCTCGACGCAGGGCTACACCTTC. Translation: CASSPISTQGYTF.